The subject of this entry is one T cell receptor beta chain. Its target is unknown. This record belongs to a study of T-cell memory formation after mild COVID-19. Points from the study as a whole: The finding that pre-infection memory included some responding clones suggested that cross-reactive memory joined.

Trimming cost V 5 bases and J 7 bases, with 21 bases left between them. The CDR3 has 17 residues. CDR1 and CDR2 (germline): MRHNA, SNTAGT. TCRdb independently ran MiXCR on the 5' RACE reads; one entry per CDR3 protein. The data hold roughly 400,000 distinct CDR3 sequences, with approximately 25% observed a single time. The receptor was derived from an adult woman who had mild COVID-19 (a few samples of this study predate the infection). Cell type and time point are not known. The V gene is TRBV6-4, the J gene TRBJ1-6; weak D call: TRBD1 (5 bases). The sample was PBMCs or a T cell subset sorted from them (not recorded which). The CDR3, as DNA: TGTGCCAGCAGTCTGGAAGCCGGGACCCTCGGGAATTCACCCCTCCACTTT. Translation: CASSLEAGTLGNSPLHF.